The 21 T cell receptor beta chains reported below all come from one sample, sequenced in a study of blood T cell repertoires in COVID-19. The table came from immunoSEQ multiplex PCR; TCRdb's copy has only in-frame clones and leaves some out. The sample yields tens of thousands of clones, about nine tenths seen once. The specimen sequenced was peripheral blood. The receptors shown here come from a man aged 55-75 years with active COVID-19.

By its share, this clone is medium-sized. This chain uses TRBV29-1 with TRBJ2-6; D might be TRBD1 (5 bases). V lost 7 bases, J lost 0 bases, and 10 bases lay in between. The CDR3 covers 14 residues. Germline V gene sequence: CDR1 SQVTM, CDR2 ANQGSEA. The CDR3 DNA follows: TGCAGCGCGTTGCAGGGCTCTGGGGCCAACGTCCTGACTTTC. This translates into CSALQGSGANVLTF. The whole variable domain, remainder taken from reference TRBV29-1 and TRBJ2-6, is SAVISQKPSRDICQRGTSLTIQCQVDSQVTMMFWYRQQPGQSLTLIATANQGSEATYESGFVIDKFPISRPNLTFSTLTVSNMSPEDSSIYLCSALQGSGANVLTFGAGSRLTVL.

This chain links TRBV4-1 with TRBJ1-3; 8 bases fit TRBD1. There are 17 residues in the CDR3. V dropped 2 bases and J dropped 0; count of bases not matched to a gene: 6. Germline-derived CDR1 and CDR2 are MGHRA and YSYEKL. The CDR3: CASSQPWTGNSGNTIYF. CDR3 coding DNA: TGCGCCAGCAGCCAACCGTGGACAGGGAACTCTGGAAACACCATATATTTT.

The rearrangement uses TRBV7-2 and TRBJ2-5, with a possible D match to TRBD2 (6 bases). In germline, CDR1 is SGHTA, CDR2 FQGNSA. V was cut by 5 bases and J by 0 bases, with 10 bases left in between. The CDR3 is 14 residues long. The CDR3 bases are TGTGCCAGCAGCCCAGCGGGCAACCAAGAGACCCAGTACTTC. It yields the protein CASSPAGNQETQYF.

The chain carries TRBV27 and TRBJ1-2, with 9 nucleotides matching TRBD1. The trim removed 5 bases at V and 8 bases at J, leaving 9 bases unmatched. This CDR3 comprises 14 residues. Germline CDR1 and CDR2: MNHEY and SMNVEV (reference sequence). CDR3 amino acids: CASSSPGQGKGYTF. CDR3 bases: TGTGCCAGCAGTAGCCCGGGACAGGGAAAAGGCTACACCTTC.

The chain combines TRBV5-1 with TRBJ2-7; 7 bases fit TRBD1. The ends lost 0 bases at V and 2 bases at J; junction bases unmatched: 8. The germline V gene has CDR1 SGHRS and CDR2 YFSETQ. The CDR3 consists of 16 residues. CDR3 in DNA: TGCGCCAGCAGCTTGGCTTCGGGGACAGATACCTACGAGCAGTACTTC. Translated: CASSLASGTDTYEQYF.

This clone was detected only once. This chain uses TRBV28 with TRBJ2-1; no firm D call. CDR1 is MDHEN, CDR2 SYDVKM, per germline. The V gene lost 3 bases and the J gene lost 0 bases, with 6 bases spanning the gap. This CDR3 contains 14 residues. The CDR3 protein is CASSLGSSYNEQFF. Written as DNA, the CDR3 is TGTGCCAGCAGTTTGGGCAGCTCCTACAATGAGCAGTTCTTC.

The CDR3 protein is CATSDRRTGQYF. The DNA of the CDR3 is TGTGCCACCAGTGACCGCCGTACAGGGCAGTACTTC. The chain couples TRBV24-1 to TRBJ2-7; perhaps TRBD1 as D (5 bases). Trimming stripped 4 bases from V and 9 bases from J, with 12 bases between. The CDR3 totals 12 residues. Germline CDR1 and CDR2: KGHDR and SFDVKD.

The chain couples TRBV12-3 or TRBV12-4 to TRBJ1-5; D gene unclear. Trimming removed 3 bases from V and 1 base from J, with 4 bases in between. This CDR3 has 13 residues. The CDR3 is CASSFRSNQPQHF. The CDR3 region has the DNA TGTGCCAGCAGTTTCAGGAGCAATCAGCCCCAGCATTTT.

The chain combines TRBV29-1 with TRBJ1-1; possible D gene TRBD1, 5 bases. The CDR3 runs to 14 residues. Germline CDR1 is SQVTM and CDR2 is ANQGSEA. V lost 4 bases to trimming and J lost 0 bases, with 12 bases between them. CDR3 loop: CSVVKQDLNTEAFF. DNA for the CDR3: TGCAGCGTTGTCAAACAGGACCTGAACACTGAAGCTTTCTTT. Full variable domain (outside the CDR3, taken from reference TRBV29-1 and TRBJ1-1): SAVISQKPSRDICQRGTSLTIQCQVDSQVTMMFWYRQQPGQSLTLIATANQGSEATYESGFVIDKFPISRPNLTFSTLTVSNMSPEDSSIYLCSVVKQDLNTEAFFGQGTRLTVV.

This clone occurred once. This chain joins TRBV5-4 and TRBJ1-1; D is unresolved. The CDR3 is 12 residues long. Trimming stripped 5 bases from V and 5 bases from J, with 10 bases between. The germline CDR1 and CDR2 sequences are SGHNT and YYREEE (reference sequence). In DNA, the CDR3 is TGTGCCAGCAGTTCCGGGTTGACTGAAGCTTTCTTT. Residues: CASSSGLTEAFF.

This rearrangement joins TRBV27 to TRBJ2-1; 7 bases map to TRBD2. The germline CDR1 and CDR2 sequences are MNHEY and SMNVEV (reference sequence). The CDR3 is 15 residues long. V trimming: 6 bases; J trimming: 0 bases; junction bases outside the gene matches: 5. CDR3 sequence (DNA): TGTGCCAGCAGGAGCGGGGCCAACTCCTACAATGAGCAGTTCTTC. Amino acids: CASRSGANSYNEQFF.

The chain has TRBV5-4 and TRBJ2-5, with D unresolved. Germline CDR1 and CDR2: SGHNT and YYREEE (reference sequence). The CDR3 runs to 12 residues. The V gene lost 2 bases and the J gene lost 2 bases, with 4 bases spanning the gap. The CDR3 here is CASSFLQETQYF. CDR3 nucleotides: TGTGCCAGCAGCTTTCTACAAGAGACCCAGTACTTC.

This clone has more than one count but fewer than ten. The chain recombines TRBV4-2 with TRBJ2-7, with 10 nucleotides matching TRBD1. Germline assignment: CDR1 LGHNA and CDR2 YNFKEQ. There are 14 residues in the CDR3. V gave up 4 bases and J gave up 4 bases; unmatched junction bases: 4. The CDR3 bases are TGTGCCAGCAGCCTGCAGGGACAGGGGTACGAGCAGTACTTC. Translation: CASSLQGQGYEQYF.

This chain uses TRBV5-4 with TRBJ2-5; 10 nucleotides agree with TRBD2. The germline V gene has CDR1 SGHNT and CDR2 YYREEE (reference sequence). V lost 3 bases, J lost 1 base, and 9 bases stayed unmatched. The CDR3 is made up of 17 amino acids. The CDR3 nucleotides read TGTGCCAGCAGCTCTCCGACTAGCGGGCCCTTCCAAGAGACCCAGTACTTC. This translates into CASSSPTSGPFQETQYF.

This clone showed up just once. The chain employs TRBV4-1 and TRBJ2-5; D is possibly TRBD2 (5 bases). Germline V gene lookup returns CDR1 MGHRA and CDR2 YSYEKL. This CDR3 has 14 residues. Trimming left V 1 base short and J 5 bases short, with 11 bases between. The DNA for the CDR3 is TGCGCCAGCAGCCAAGGCCGAACGGGGGAGACCCAGTACTTC. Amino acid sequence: CASSQGRTGETQYF.

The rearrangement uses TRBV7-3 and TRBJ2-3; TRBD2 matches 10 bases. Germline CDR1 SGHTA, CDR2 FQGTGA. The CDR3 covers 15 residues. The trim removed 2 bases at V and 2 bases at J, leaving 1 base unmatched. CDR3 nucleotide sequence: TGTGCCAGCAGCTTACTAGCGGGAGACACAGATACGCAGTATTTT. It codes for CASSLLAGDTDTQYF.

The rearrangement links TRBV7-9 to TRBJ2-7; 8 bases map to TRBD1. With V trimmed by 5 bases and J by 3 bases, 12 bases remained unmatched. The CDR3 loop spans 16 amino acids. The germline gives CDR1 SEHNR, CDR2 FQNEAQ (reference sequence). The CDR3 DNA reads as TGTGCCAGCAGCGACCCTGATCAGGGGGCTGACTACGAGCAGTACTTC. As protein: CASSDPDQGADYEQYF. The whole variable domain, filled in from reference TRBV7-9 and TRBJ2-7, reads DTGVSQNPRHKITKRGQNVTFRCDPISEHNRLYWYRQTLGQGPEFLTYFQNEAQLEKSRLLSDRFSAERPKGSFSTLEIQRTEQGDSAMYLCASSDPDQGADYEQYFGPGTRLTVT.

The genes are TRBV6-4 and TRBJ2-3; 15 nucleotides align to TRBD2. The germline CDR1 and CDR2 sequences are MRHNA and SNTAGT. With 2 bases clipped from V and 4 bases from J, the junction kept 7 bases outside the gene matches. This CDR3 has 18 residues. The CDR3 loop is CASSDHRGLAGGADTQYF. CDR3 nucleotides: TGTGCCAGCAGTGACCACCGGGGACTAGCGGGAGGTGCAGATACGCAGTATTTT.

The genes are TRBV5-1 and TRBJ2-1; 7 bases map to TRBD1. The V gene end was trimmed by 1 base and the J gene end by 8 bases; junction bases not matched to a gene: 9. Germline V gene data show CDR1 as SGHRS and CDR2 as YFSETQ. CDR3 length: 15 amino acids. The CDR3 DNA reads TGCGCCAGCAGCTTGCCGACAGGGCCTAGGGATGAGCAGTTCTTC. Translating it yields CASSLPTGPRDEQFF.

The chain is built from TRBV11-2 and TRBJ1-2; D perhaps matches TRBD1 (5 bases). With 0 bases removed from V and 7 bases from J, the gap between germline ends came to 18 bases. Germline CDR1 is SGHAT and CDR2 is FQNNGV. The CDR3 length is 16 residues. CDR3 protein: CASSLDRRRGPRGYTF. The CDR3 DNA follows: TGTGCCAGCAGCTTAGATAGAAGGAGGGGTCCCCGTGGCTACACCTTC.

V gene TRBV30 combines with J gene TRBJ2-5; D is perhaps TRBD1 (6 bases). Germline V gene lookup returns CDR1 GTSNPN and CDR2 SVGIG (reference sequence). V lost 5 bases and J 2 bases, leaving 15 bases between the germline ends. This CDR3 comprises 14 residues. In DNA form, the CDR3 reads TGTGCCTGGGCAGCCCCAGGGGAACAAGAGACCCAGTACTTC. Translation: CAWAAPGEQETQYF.